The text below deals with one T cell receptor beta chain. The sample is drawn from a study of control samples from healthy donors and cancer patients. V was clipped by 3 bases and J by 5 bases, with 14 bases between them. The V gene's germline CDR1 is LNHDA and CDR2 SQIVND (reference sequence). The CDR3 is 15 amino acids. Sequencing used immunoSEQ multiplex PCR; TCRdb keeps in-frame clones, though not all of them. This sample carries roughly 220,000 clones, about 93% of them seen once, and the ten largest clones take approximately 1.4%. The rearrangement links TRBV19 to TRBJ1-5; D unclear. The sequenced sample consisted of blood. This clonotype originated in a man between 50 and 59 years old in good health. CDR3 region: CASSMMGHLYQPQHF. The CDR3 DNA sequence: TGTGCCAGTAGTATGATGGGCCATCTTTATCAGCCCCAGCATTTT.